Below are 21 T cell receptor beta chains sequenced from a single sample in a study of cytotoxic CD8 clonotypes in ibrutinib-treated CLL. The protocol was immunoSEQ multiplex PCR, while the TCRdb copy is restricted to in-frame clones and leaves out a portion. The top ten hold 43% of the sample, which has roughly 60,000 clones, less than 75% seen once. The sample consisted of PBMCs, taken after 12 months of ibrutinib treatment. The receptors were sampled from a human donor with chronic lymphocytic leukemia.

This clone showed up just a few times. V usage is TRBV28 and J usage is TRBJ2-7; D unclear. CDR1 is MDHEN and CDR2 is SYDVKM in the germline V gene. Trimming left V 3 bases short and J 6 bases short, with 15 bases between. The CDR3 extends over 14 amino acids. For the CDR3, the DNA is TGTGCCAGCAGTTTCGTTGGGTTGGTAATCGAGCAGTACTTC. This encodes CASSFVGLVIEQYF.

The rearrangement links TRBV6-1 to TRBJ2-7, with 7 bases matching TRBD1. Germline assignment: CDR1 MNHNS and CDR2 SASEGT. The CDR3 covers 16 residues. The V segment lost 4 bases and the J segment 0 bases; nucleotides outside the gene matches: 9. In DNA, the CDR3 is TGTGCCAGCAGTGCCACAGGGGCCCCTAGCTCCTACGAGCAGTACTTC. Translated, it gives CASSATGAPSSYEQYF.

This clone came up a few times. The rearrangement joins TRBV18 to TRBJ2-3; TRBD2 matches 8 bases. With 6 bases clipped from V and 0 bases from J, the junction kept 5 bases outside the gene matches. Germline assignment: CDR1 KGHSH and CDR2 LQKENI. The length of the CDR3 is 15 residues. The chain's CDR3 is CASSPTSASTDTQYF. In DNA form, the CDR3 reads TGTGCCAGCTCCCCGACTAGCGCTAGCACAGATACGCAGTATTTT.

Details on this clone: Mismatch with germline at one junction end may stem from a read error. The chain links TRBV4-2 to TRBJ2-5, with 10 bases fitting TRBD2. This CDR3 spans 15 amino acids. Looked up from germline, CDR1 is LGHNA and CDR2 is YNFKEQ. The CDR3 bases are TGTGCCAGCAGCCAAGACCTAGCGGGAGTAGAGGCCCAGTACTTC. Protein product: CASSQDLAGVEAQYF.

The rearrangement joins TRBV5-4 to TRBJ2-3; a possible D gene is TRBD1 (5 bases). The length of the CDR3 is 14 residues. Germline V CDR1 and CDR2: SGHNT, YYREEE (reference sequence). Between the trimmed V and J ends, which lost 5 bases and 0 bases, there was a span of 10 bases. The CDR3 reads CASSRGASTDTQYF. As DNA, the CDR3 is TGTGCCAGCAGTAGGGGTGCTAGCACAGATACGCAGTATTTT.

This rearrangement joins TRBV5-1 to TRBJ1-5; the D gene is possibly TRBD1 (5 bases). CDR1 and CDR2 from the germline V gene are SGHRS and YFSETQ. With 1 base removed from V and 0 bases from J, the gap between germline ends came to 14 bases. The CDR3 runs 17 residues. This CDR3 is CASSLSAGPYSNQPQHF. The CDR3 DNA is TGCGCCAGCAGCTTGTCGGCAGGGCCGTATAGCAATCAGCCCCAGCATTTT.

The sample holds one count of this clone. This sequence joins TRBV19 and TRBJ1-5; D possibly corresponds to TRBD1 (6 bases). V was cut by 4 bases and J by 3 bases, with 13 bases left in between. The CDR3 totals 15 residues. Germline V gene lookup returns CDR1 LNHDA and CDR2 SQIVND (reference sequence). CDR3 residues: CASSTRGGPNQPQHF. CDR3 nucleotide sequence: TGTGCCAGTAGTACCCGAGGGGGACCCAATCAGCCCCAGCATTTT.

The DNA for the CDR3 is TGCGCCAGCAGCCAAGGTGGGGACACAGATCTAGCGGGAATCGGGGAGCTGTTTTTT. Translated, it gives CASSQGGDTDLAGIGELFF. V gene TRBV4-1 combines with J gene TRBJ2-2; 9 bases fit TRBD2. Germline lookup yields CDR1 MGHRA and CDR2 YSYEKL. V shed 1 base, J shed 7 bases, and the junction held 16 bases outside the gene matches. The CDR3 has 19 amino acids.

This clone was picked up a small number of times. This sequence joins TRBV6-5 and TRBJ2-4; the D gene is possibly TRBD2 (8 bases). Germline V gene data show CDR1 as MNHEY and CDR2 as SVGAGI. V was cut by 2 bases and J by 8 bases, with 19 bases left in between. The CDR3 is 16 residues long. The chain's CDR3 is CASSYPRGGGGYIQYF. In DNA, the CDR3 is TGTGCCAGCAGTTACCCCCGAGGGGGCGGGGGGTACATTCAGTACTTC.

The chain recombines TRBV12-2 with TRBJ2-1; TRBD2, the table's D call, was not compared with the DNA. TRBV12-2 is flagged as a pseudogene. The CDR3 has 21 amino acids. For the CDR3, the DNA is TGTGCAAGTCGCTTAGCAGTAAGAAGCGGGAGGGCCCTCTGCTCCTACAATGAGCAGTTCTTC. Translated, it gives CASRLAVRSGRALCSYNEQFF.

The J gene is TRBJ2-1, the V gene TRBV28; D unresolved. This CDR3 is built from 11 residues. V was shortened by 8 bases and J by 4 bases, with 6 bases between the two germline ends. Per the germline V gene, CDR1 is MDHEN and CDR2 is SYDVKM. The CDR3 sequence is CASGQYNEQFF. The CDR3 nucleotides are TGTGCCAGCGGCCAATACAATGAGCAGTTCTTC.

This clone was seen only a few times. J is TRBJ2-1 and V is TRBV5-1; possible D gene TRBD2, 5 bases. The CDR3 length is 13 residues. V lost 1 base, J lost 7 bases, and 9 bases lay in between. CDR1 SGHRS and CDR2 YFSETQ come from the germline V gene. The CDR3: CASSLPGINEQFF. The CDR3 nucleotides are TGCGCCAGCAGCTTGCCGGGAATTAATGAGCAGTTCTTC.

V usage is TRBV6-6 and J usage is TRBJ2-3, with 10 bases fitting TRBD2. The V gene's germline CDR1 is MNHNY and CDR2 SVGAGI (reference sequence). Germline trimming cut 6 bases from V and 0 bases from J; bases unmatched to any gene: 3. CDR3 size: 15 residues. This CDR3 reads CASSQLAGSTDTQYF. For the CDR3, the DNA is TGTGCCAGCAGCCAACTAGCGGGGAGCACAGATACGCAGTATTTT.

The chain is built from TRBV6-5 and TRBJ2-7, with TRBD2 matching over 7 bases. The length of the CDR3 is 15 residues. V lost 0 bases and J lost 0; bases outside the gene matches: 2. CDR1 and CDR2 (germline): MNHEY, SVGAGI. Here the CDR3 DNA reads TGTGCCAGCAGTTACTCGGGGGACTACTCCTACGAGCAGTACTTC. Its protein product is CASSYSGDYSYEQYF.

This clone occurred a few times. The chain links TRBV7-9 to TRBJ2-3, with TRBD2 matching 10 bases. This CDR3 is built from 17 residues. V lost 1 base, J lost 1 base, and 5 bases stayed unmatched. CDR1 and CDR2 from the germline V gene are SEHNR and FQNEAQ (reference sequence). The CDR3 nucleotides are TGTGCCAGCAGCTTAGACCTAGCGGGAGAGGGCACAGATACGCAGTATTTT. Translation gives CASSLDLAGEGTDTQYF.

The chain is built from TRBV7-8 and TRBJ2-3, with TRBD1 as a possible D gene (7 bases). V dropped 4 bases and J dropped 1 base, with 15 bases sitting between them. This CDR3 has 16 residues. The germline gives CDR1 SGHVS, CDR2 FQNEAQ. The CDR3 reads CASSSLQGGGTDTQYF. Written as DNA, the CDR3 is TGTGCCAGCAGCTCCCTCCAGGGGGGAGGCACAGATACGCAGTATTTT.

The chain recombines TRBV27 with TRBJ2-7, with 8 nucleotides matching TRBD2. Germline CDR1 and CDR2: MNHEY and SMNVEV (reference sequence). This CDR3 region has 16 residues. Losses at the gene ends were 0 bases for V and 3 bases for J; bases not matched to a gene: 7. The CDR3 sequence: CASSLSYVGTSYEQYF. The CDR3 DNA is TGTGCCAGCAGTTTATCCTATGTGGGGACTAGCTACGAGCAGTACTTC.

The chain carries TRBV6-1 and TRBJ1-2, with D possibly TRBD1 on 6 matching bases. The germline V and J ends were trimmed by 2 bases and 0 bases, with 10 bases remaining between them. This CDR3 is built from 15 residues. Germline values: CDR1 MNHNS, CDR2 SASEGT. CDR3 sequence: CASSELTGANYGYTF. The CDR3 DNA reads TGTGCCAGCAGTGAACTGACAGGAGCTAACTATGGCTACACCTTC.

The rearrangement joins TRBV13 to TRBJ2-7, with D perhaps matching TRBD1 (6 bases). CDR1 and CDR2 from the germline V gene are PRHDT and FYEKMQ (reference sequence). The germline V and J ends were trimmed by 5 bases and 6 bases, with 11 bases remaining between them. This CDR3 region has 12 residues. CDR3 sequence reads: CASSTGQREQYF. CDR3 DNA sequence: TGTGCCAGCAGCACAGGACAGCGCGAGCAGTACTTC.

The V gene is TRBV11-3, the J gene TRBJ2-5; possible D gene TRBD1, 5 bases. The CDR3 runs 15 residues. Looked up from germline, CDR1 is SGHNT and CDR2 is YENEEA. V was clipped by 4 bases and J by 1 base, with 13 bases between them. CDR3 in amino acids: CASSSGWGSQETQYF. As DNA, the CDR3 is TGTGCCAGCAGCTCAGGGTGGGGATCCCAAGAGACCCAGTACTTC.

This chain connects TRBV6-5 to TRBJ2-1; 12 nucleotides align to TRBD2. The germline V gene has CDR1 MNHEY and CDR2 SVGAGI. The ends lost 1 base at V and 10 bases at J; junction bases unmatched: 8. The CDR3 length is 16 residues. The CDR3 region is CASSYFMTSGSSEQFF. The CDR3 region has the DNA TGTGCCAGCAGTTACTTCATGACTAGCGGGAGCAGCGAGCAGTTCTTC.